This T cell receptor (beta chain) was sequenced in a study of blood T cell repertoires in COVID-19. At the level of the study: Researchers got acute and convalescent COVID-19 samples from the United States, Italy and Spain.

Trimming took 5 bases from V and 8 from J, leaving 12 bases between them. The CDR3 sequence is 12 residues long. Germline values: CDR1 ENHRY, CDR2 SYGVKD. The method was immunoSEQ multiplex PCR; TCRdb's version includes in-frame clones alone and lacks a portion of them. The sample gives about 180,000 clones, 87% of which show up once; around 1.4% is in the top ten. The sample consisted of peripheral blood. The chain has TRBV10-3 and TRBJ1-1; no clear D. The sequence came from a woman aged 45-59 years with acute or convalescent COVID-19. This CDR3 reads CAISIRETEAFF. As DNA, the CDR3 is TGTGCCATCAGTATACGGGAAACAGAAGCTTTCTTT.